This T cell receptor (beta chain) originates from a study of neurological immune-mediated disorders. Findings and limits, study-wide: No clinical or MRI feature was associated with the multiple sclerosis repertoire cluster.

CDR1 is DFQATT and CDR2 is SNEGSKA in the germline V gene (reference sequence). The CDR3 has 15 amino acids. J gave up 4 bases and V 6 bases, and 12 bases lay outside the gene matches. Unsorted libraries came from 2 million PBMCs stored at -80 °C. Ten or more counts support this clonotype. Its antigen is unidentified. The cDNA was synthesized by 5'RACE incorporating 10-nucleotide random UMIs. TCRdb processed the 5' RACE reads anew with MiXCR; each CDR3 protein has one entry. The sample consists of roughly 120,000 distinct CDR3 sequences, 3% to 3.5% of them appearing once. The genes are TRBV20-1 and TRBJ2-3; 8 bases fit TRBD2. The sample was PBMCs. The clonotype was recovered from a woman under 40 with multiple sclerosis. In DNA form, the CDR3 reads TGCAGTGCCAGTCTTCCAAGCGGGAGCTCAGATACGCAGTATTTT. Encoded protein: CSASLPSGSSDTQYF.